The 5 T cell receptor beta chains below all came from one sample that was sequenced in a study of cytomegalovirus exposure and HLA in healthy donors. PCR was performed using 60 Vbeta and 13 Jbeta primers. Measured with immunoSEQ multiplex PCR; TCRdb has only the in-frame clones, and not every one. The sample holds some 130,000 clones, 65% to 80% seen once. Sequencing was carried out using PBMCs. The source is a man in his forties in good health and CMV-seropositive.

About this clone itself: Other DNA sequences of this sample code for an identical CDR3. This chain uses TRBV5-4 with TRBJ1-4; perhaps TRBD1 as D (5 bases). Trimming pared 0 bases from V and 11 bases from J, leaving 14 bases between. The CDR3 loop spans 14 amino acids. Per germline, CDR1 SGHNT and CDR2 YYREEE (reference sequence). The CDR3 here is CASSLGGEEEKLFF. The CDR3 DNA is TGTGCCAGCAGCTTGGGGGGGGAGGAGGAGAAACTGTTTTTT.

As for this clone: Other DNA sequences of this sample code for an identical CDR3. This rearrangement joins TRBV20-1 to TRBJ1-4; the D is unclear. CDR1 and CDR2 from the germline V gene are DFQATT and SNEGSKA (reference sequence). Deletions cut 6 bases from V and 7 bases from J, with 9 bases between. This CDR3 comprises 11 residues. The CDR3 loop is CSASGVEKLFF. DNA for the CDR3: TGCAGTGCGTCCGGGGTTGAAAAACTGTTTTTT.

The gene calls are TRBV7-2 and TRBJ2-2, with 10 bases lining up with TRBD2. The V gene end was trimmed by 3 bases and the J gene end by 3 bases; junction bases not matched to a gene: 4. CDR3 length: 16 amino acids. In germline, CDR1 is SGHTA, CDR2 FQGNSA. CDR3 DNA: TGTGCCAGCAGCTTGAGAGCGGGAGGGGACACCGGGGAGCTGTTTTTT. Encoded protein: CASSLRAGGDTGELFF.

The genes are TRBV5-1 and TRBJ1-1; 7 nucleotides match TRBD1. Germline-derived CDR1 and CDR2 are SGHRS and YFSETQ. J lost 3 bases, V lost 0 bases, and 2 bases had no gene match. CDR3 length: 14 residues. The CDR3 loop is CASSLGTGYTEAFF. The CDR3 DNA sequence: TGCGCCAGCAGCTTGGGGACAGGTTACACTGAAGCTTTCTTT.

This rearrangement joins TRBV29-1 to TRBJ1-2, with TRBD1 matching over 9 bases. From germline, CDR1 is SQVTM and CDR2 ANQGSEA. V lost 6 bases and J lost 2; bases outside the gene matches: 4. The CDR3 has 13 amino acids. The CDR3 DNA reads as TGCAGCGTCCCCGGGACAGGGAACTATGGCTACACCTTC. This gives the protein CSVPGTGNYGYTF.